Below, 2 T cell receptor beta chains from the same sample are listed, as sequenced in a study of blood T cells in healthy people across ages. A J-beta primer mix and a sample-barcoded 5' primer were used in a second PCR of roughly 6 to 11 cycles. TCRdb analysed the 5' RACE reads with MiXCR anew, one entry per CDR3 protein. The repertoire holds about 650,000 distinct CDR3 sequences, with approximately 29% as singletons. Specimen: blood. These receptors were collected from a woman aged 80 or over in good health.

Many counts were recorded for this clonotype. CDR3 DNA sequence: TGTGCCAGCAGCTCGGGACAGATTAATCAGCCCCAGCATTTT. It codes for CASSSGQINQPQHF. V usage is TRBV7-9 and J usage is TRBJ1-5; 7 positions match TRBD1. CDR1 is SEHNR, CDR2 FQNEAQ, per germline (reference sequence). The CDR3 has 14 residues. V trimming: 4 bases; J trimming: 4 bases; junction bases outside the gene matches: 4.

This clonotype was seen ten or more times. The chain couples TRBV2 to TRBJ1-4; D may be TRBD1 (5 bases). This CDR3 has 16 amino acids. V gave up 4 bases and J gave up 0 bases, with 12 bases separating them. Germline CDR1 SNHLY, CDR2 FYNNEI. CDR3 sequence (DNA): TGTGCCAGCAGTGTTTTCGGGGCGGCAACTAATGAAAAACTGTTTTTT. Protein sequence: CASSVFGAATNEKLFF.